The subject of this entry is one T cell receptor (beta chain). In the original processing: Amplified reference gene primers provided the basis for estimating nucleated cell counts. The assay was immunoSEQ multiplex PCR, and TCRdb's table has in-frame clones only and misses some. The V and J calls and the clone size are those of that table, but D and trimming were determined from the DNA. The sample contains 200,000 to 250,000 clones, around 90% of which appear only once. This record belongs to a study of blood T cell repertoires in COVID-19. In the study overall: Samples taken during acute and convalescent COVID-19 were collected in the United States, Italy and Spain. PBMCs, B-cell-depleted T cells, or T cells provided the cDNA or gDNA that made up the material.

The length of the CDR3 is 13 residues. Germline-derived CDR1 and CDR2 are LGHDT and YNNKEL (reference sequence). After removal of 5 bases from V and 7 bases from J, the junction contained 7 bases not matched to a gene. Seattle cases were enrolled at active infection and followed longitudinally. Specimen: peripheral blood. The origin of this receptor is a man between 60 and 70 years old with COVID-19, enrolled during active disease. The chain has TRBV3-1 (or the pseudogene TRBV3-2) and TRBJ1-1; TRBD1 agrees at 7 bases. DNA of the CDR3: TGTGCCAGCAGCTTCCACCGGGACAGTGAAGCTTTCTTT. Residues: CASSFHRDSEAFF.